This is a list of T cell receptor beta chains from one sample in a study of T-cell memory formation after mild COVID-19. One entry per CDR3 protein, called by TCRdb with MiXCR from the 5' RACE reads. The profile covers 260,000 or so distinct CDR3 sequences, with 16% appearing a single time and 22% taken by the ten largest. The sample taken for sequencing was PBMCs or a T cell subset sorted from them (not recorded which). These receptors came from a young man who had mild COVID-19 (a few samples of this study predate the infection). Cell type and time point are not known. CDR3s include the opening cysteine and the closing phenylalanine or tryptophan. A D gene is named only where the DNA matches it firmly. Rows give clone size only sometimes, using once, few, many, or a class for an expanded clone.

d_call clone_size j_call v_call cdr3_aa cdr3_nt
TRBD1 few TRBJ2-1 TRBV5-4 CASSFDRGGNEQFF TGTGCCAGCAGCTTTGACAGGGGGGGAAATGAGCAGTTCTTC
NA many TRBJ2-7 TRBV7-3 CASSFDRSYEQYF TGTGCCAGCAGCTTTGACAGGTCCTACGAGCAGTACTTC
NA NA TRBJ1-3 TRBV7-9 CASTGRGTSGNTIYF TGTGCCAGCACTGGCAGGGGAACCTCTGGAAACACCATATATTTT
NA NA TRBJ2-1 TRBV29-1 CSVRPRNNEQFF TGCAGCGTACGACCGAGAAACAATGAGCAGTTCTTC
NA few TRBJ1-2 TRBV4-1 CASSQAKGRSFYGYTF TGCGCCAGCAGCCAAGCGAAGGGCCGGAGCTTCTATGGCTACACCTTC
TRBD1 few TRBJ1-1 TRBV12-3/TRBV12-4 CASDRGGSTEAFF TGTGCCAGCGACAGGGGCGGAAGTACTGAAGCTTTCTTT
TRBD1 few TRBJ2-2 TRBV11-3 CASSSTGTNTGELFF TGTGCCAGCAGCTCGACAGGGACAAACACCGGGGAGCTGTTTTTT
NA few TRBJ2-7 TRBV28 CASSAGREQYF TGTGCCAGCAGTGCTGGGAGGGAGCAGTACTTC
NA NA TRBJ1-4 TRBV15 CATSRDGGKLFF TGTGCCACCAGCAGAGATGGGGGAAAACTGTTTTTT
NA few TRBJ1-6 TRBV5-5 CASSGPVSSYNSPLHF TGTGCCAGCAGTGGCCCTGTTAGCTCCTATAATTCACCCCTCCACTTT
NA NA TRBJ2-2 TRBV2 CASRRSGGTGELFF TGTGCCAGCAGACGGAGTGGGGGCACCGGGGAGCTGTTTTTT
NA many TRBJ2-2 TRBV11-2 CASSALGPGELFF TGTGCCAGCAGCGCATTAGGGCCCGGGGAGCTGTTTTTT
TRBD1 few TRBJ1-2 TRBV7-2 CASSFTPGTGASYGYTF TGTGCCAGCAGCTTTACGCCCGGGACAGGGGCGAGTTATGGCTACACCTTC
NA NA TRBJ1-3 TRBV27 CASSRGLQGDSGNTIYF TGTGCCAGCAGTCGTGGACTACAGGGCGACTCTGGAAACACCATATATTTT
TRBD2 NA TRBJ2-3 TRBV5-1 CASSLEPTSGILGSTDTQYF TGCGCCAGCAGCTTGGAGCCGACTAGCGGGATCCTGGGGAGCACAGATACGCAGTATTTT
NA few TRBJ1-1 TRBV12-3/TRBV12-4 CASSFLGREAFF TGTGCCAGCAGTTTTTTGGGGCGCGAGGCTTTCTTT
TRBD1 many TRBJ2-1 TRBV28 CASSLTGGYNEQFF TGTGCCAGCAGTCTGACAGGGGGGTACAATGAGCAGTTCTTC
NA NA TRBJ1-1 TRBV7-9 CASSLSGADTEAFF TGTGCCAGCAGCTTATCAGGTGCTGACACTGAAGCTTTCTTT
NA NA TRBJ2-2 TRBV7-9 CASPTPGELFF TGTGCCAGCCCTACACCCGGGGAGCTGTTTTTT
NA few TRBJ1-5 TRBV5-1 CASSLEPGTERNF TGCGCCAGCAGCTTGGAGCCAGGCACGGAAAGGAATTTT
TRBD2 NA TRBJ2-1 TRBV6-5 CASTPWQAGFGNEQFF TGTGCCAGCACCCCCTGGCAAGCGGGGTTCGGCAATGAGCAGTTCTTC
NA NA TRBJ1-1 TRBV18 CASSLHPGGNTEAFF TGTGCCAGCTCACTCCACCCCGGGGGGAACACTGAAGCTTTCTTT
NA few TRBJ2-2 TRBV20-1 CSAGPGRGLTGGELFF TGCAGTGCGGGACCCGGGCGGGGATTAACAGGCGGGGAGCTGTTTTTT
NA many TRBJ2-7 TRBV7-9 CASSDLNYEQYF TGTGCCAGCTCGGACCTTAACTACGAGCAGTACTTC
NA NA TRBJ2-2 TRBV5-8 CSSSLPPGGGTGELFF TGTTCCAGCAGCTTGCCCCCGGGGGGCGGGACCGGGGAGCTGTTTTTT
NA NA TRBJ2-2 TRBV2 CASRETGNTGELFF TGTGCCAGCAGGGAGACAGGAAACACCGGGGAGCTGTTTTTT
NA few TRBJ2-1 TRBV24-1 CATSGAEAGTYNEQFF TGTGCCACCAGTGGGGCAGAAGCAGGGACCTACAATGAGCAGTTCTTC
TRBD1 many TRBJ1-4 TRBV20-1 CSARDSLNEKLFF TGCAGTGCCAGGGACAGCCTGAATGAAAAACTGTTTTTT
NA NA TRBJ1-1 TRBV19 CASSIWTVRGATEAFF TGTGCCAGTAGCATTTGGACCGTCCGTGGGGCCACTGAAGCTTTCTTT
TRBD1 few TRBJ2-2 TRBV12-3/TRBV12-4 CASRSGTVNTGELFF TGTGCCAGCAGGTCCGGGACAGTTAACACCGGGGAGCTGTTTTTT
NA NA TRBJ1-5 TRBV27 CASSLWRGQPQHF TGTGCCAGCAGTCTCTGGAGGGGCCAGCCCCAGCATTTT
NA NA TRBJ1-1 TRBV5-4 CASSFRGSGTEAFF TGTGCCAGCAGCTTTAGGGGATCAGGCACTGAAGCTTTCTTT
NA few TRBJ2-1 TRBV7-2 CASSLRVYNEQFF TGTGCCAGCAGCTTACGAGTTTACAATGAGCAGTTCTTC
NA NA TRBJ2-5 TRBV5-6 CASRLAGTRDQETQYF TGTGCCAGCAGGCTAGCCGGGACAAGGGATCAAGAGACCCAGTACTTC
TRBD1 NA TRBJ1-3 TRBV5-1 CASSIQGVSGNTIYF TGCGCCAGCAGTATCCAGGGGGTCTCTGGAAACACCATATATTTT
NA NA TRBJ1-5 TRBV7-2 CASSLTVIFNQPQHF TGTGCCAGCAGCCTGACAGTGATTTTCAATCAGCCCCAGCATTTT
NA many TRBJ2-7 TRBV14 CASSQVGSYEQYF TGTGCCAGCAGCCAAGTTGGCTCCTACGAGCAGTACTTC
TRBD1 NA TRBJ2-7 TRBV7-7 CASSPRTGGLYEQYF TGTGCCAGCAGCCCGAGGACAGGGGGCCTCTACGAGCAGTACTTC
NA NA TRBJ1-5 TRBV6-2/TRBV6-3 CASSFQTTAQHF TGTGCCAGCAGTTTCCAGACTACAGCCCAGCATTTT
NA NA TRBJ2-4 TRBV5-1 CASSLEAAEGNIQYF TGCGCCAGCAGCTTGGAAGCGGCCGAGGGAAACATTCAGTACTTC
TRBD2 few TRBJ2-7 TRBV7-6 CASSPAGGPLDEQYF TGTGCCAGCAGCCCAGCGGGGGGGCCGTTAGACGAGCAGTACTTC
NA NA TRBJ2-5 TRBV27 CSSSLRRGVQETQYF TGTTCCAGCAGTTTACGGAGGGGGGTCCAGGAGACCCAGTACTTC
TRBD1 few TRBJ2-2 TRBV4-1 CASSLRDRAGELFF TGCGCCAGCAGCCTAAGGGACAGGGCCGGGGAGCTGTTTTTT
TRBD2 few TRBJ2-1 TRBV7-2 CASRFGGGNEQFF TGTGCCAGCAGATTCGGCGGGGGCAATGAGCAGTTCTTC
NA NA TRBJ1-1 TRBV5-5 CASSFPGSPSLTEAFF TGTGCCAGCAGCTTTCCCGGCTCCCCATCGCTCACTGAAGCTTTCTTT
NA few TRBJ2-1 TRBV2 CASTPTRRQSGQFF TGTGCCAGCACCCCGACTAGGCGACAATCTGGGCAGTTCTTC
TRBD1 NA TRBJ1-5 TRBV12-3/TRBV12-4 CASSGTVNQPQHF TGTGCCAGCAGCGGGACAGTAAATCAGCCCCAGCATTTT
TRBD1 many TRBJ1-6 TRBV6-6 CASSQDRGINSPLHF TGTGCCAGCAGTCAAGACAGGGGAATCAATTCACCCCTCCACTTT
NA NA TRBJ1-4 TRBV6-5 CASSYLGVRGKLFF TGTGCCAGCAGTTACTTGGGAGTTCGGGGAAAACTGTTTTTT
NA few TRBJ1-4 TRBV20-1 CSAPGGGTNEKLFF TGCAGTGCTCCCGGAGGAGGGACTAATGAAAAACTGTTTTTT
NA few TRBJ2-2 TRBV20-1 CSARPINTGELFF TGCAGTGCTAGGCCTATAAACACCGGGGAGCTGTTTTTT
TRBD2 few TRBJ2-1 TRBV30 CAWSRGLASNEQFF TGTGCCTGGAGTAGGGGACTAGCATCCAATGAGCAGTTCTTC
TRBD2 few TRBJ2-3 TRBV7-9 CASSPSGGGYTQYF TGTGCCAGCAGCCCCAGCGGGGGTGGATATACGCAGTATTTT
NA NA TRBJ1-1 TRBV19 CASSMRDVVTEAFF TGTGCCAGTAGTATGCGCGATGTGGTCACTGAAGCTTTCTTT